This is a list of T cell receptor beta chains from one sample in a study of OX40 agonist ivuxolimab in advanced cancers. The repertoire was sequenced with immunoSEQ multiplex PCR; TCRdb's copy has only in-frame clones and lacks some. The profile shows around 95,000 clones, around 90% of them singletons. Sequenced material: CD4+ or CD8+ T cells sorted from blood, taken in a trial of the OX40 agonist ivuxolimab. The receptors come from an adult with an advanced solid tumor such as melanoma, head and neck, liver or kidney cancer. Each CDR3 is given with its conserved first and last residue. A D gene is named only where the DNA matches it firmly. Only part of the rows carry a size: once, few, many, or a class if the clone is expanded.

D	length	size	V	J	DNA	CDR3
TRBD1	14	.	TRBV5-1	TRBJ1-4	TGCGCCAGCAGCCTGACAGGGGGTTTTGAAAAACTGTTTTTT	CASSLTGGFEKLFF
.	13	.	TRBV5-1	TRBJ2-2	TGCGCCAGCAGCTTGTACCAGGCCGGGGAGCTGTTTTTT	CASSLYQAGELFF
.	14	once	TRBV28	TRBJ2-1	TGTGCCAGCAGTTTATTAATTGGCTACAATGAGCAGTTCTTC	CASSLLIGYNEQFF
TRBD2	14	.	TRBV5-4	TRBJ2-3	TGTGCCAGCAGCCTTAGCGGGAGCGGAGATACGCAGTATTTT	CASSLSGSGDTQYF
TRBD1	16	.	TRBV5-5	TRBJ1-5	TGTGCCAGCAGCGCCGGACAGGGGTTGAGCAATCAGCCCCAGCATTTT	CASSAGQGLSNQPQHF
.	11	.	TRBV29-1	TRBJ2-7	TGCAGCGTTGAAACTCCCTCCGAGCAGTACTTC	CSVETPSEQYF
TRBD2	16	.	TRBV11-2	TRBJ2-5	TGTGCCAGCAGTCAGAAGGGGAAAGCGGGAGTCGAGACCCAGTACTTC	CASSQKGKAGVETQYF
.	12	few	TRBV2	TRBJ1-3	TGTGCCAGCAGTGAAGGGCAGGGAACCATATATTTT	CASSEGQGTIYF
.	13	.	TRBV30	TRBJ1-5	TGTGCCTGGAGAGGGCAGGACGATCAGCCCCAGCATTTT	CAWRGQDDQPQHF
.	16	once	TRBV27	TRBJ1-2	TGTGCCAGCAGTAGCCTGACCGCCACATCAGCGAGAGGCTACACCTTC	CASSSLTATSARGYTF
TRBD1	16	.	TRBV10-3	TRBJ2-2	TGTGCCATCAGTGAGGCCGGGACAGGGGACACCGGGGAGCTGTTTTTT	CAISEAGTGDTGELFF
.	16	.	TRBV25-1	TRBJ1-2	TGTGCCAGCAGCAACCTCGGGACTTCAACTTCCTATGGCTACACCTTC	CASSNLGTSTSYGYTF
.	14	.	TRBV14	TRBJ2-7	TGTGCCACCTCCCGACAGGCTGGGCCCTACGAGCAGTACTTC	CATSRQAGPYEQYF
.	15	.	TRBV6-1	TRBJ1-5	TGTGCCAGCCGCGCGCGGATAGCGAGCAATCAGCCCCAGCATTTT	CASRARIASNQPQHF
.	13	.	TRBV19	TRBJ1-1	TGTGCCAGTAGTAAGCAGGGGATCTCTGAAGCTTTCTTT	CASSKQGISEAFF
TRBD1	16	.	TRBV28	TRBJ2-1	TGTGCCAGCAGTTCGCCTTGGGACAGGGGGCGGAATGAGCAGTTCTTC	CASSSPWDRGRNEQFF
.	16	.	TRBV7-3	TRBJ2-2	TGTGCCAGCAGCTTAACAACAGCCGCGAACACCGGGGAGCTGTTTTTT	CASSLTTAANTGELFF
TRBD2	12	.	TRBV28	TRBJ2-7	TGTGCCAGCAGTCTCCTAGCGGGCGAGCAGTACTTC	CASSLLAGEQYF